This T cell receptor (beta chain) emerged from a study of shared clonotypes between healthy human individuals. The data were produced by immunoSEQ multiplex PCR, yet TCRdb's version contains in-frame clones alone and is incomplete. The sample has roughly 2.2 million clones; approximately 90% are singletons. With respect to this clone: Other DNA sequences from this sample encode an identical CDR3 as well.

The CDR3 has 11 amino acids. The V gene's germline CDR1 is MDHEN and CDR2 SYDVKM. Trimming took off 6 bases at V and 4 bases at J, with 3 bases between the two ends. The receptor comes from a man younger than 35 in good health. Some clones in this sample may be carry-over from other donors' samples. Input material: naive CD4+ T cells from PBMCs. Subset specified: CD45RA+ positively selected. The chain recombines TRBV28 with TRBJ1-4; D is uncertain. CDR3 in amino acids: CASRDNEKLFF. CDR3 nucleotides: TGTGCCAGCAGGGATAATGAAAAACTGTTTTTT.